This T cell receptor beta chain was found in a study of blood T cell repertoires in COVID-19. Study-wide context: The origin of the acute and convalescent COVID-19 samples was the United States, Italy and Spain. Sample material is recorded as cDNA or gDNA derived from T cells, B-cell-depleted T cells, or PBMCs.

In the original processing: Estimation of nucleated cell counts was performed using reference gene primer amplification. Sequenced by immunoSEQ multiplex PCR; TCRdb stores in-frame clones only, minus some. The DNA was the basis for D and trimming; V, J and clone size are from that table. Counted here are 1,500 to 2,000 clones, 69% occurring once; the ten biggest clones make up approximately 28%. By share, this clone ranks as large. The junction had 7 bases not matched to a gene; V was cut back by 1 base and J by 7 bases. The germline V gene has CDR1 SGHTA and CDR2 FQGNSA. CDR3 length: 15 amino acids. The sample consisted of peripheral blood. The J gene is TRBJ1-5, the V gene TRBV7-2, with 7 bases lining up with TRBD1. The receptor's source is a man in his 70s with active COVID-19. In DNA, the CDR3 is TGTGCCAGCAGCTTAGGGACAGGCCCCTCGCAGCCCCAGCATTTT. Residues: CASSLGTGPSQPQHF.